Below are 22 T cell receptor beta chains sequenced from a single sample in a study of circulating tumor DNA in untreated peripheral T-cell lymphoma. Method: immunoSEQ multiplex PCR; TCRdb's copy keeps in-frame clones and lacks some. The data contain 5,000 to 7,500 clones, around three quarters of them singletons. Sequenced material: tumor tissue. These receptors were taken from a human donor with peripheral T-cell lymphoma.

J is TRBJ2-6 and V is TRBV6-1; 7 nucleotides line up with TRBD2. The CDR3 covers 19 residues. Germline trimming cut 0 bases from V and 0 bases from J; bases unmatched to any gene: 8. CDR1 MNHNS and CDR2 SASEGT come from the germline V gene. The CDR3 bases are TGTGCCAGCAGTGAAGCGCTGGGAGGGGCAAGCTCTGGGGCCAACGTCCTGACTTTC. As protein: CASSEALGGASSGANVLTF.

This clone was observed a handful of times. The germline gene is not matched at one end of the junction; a read error may be the cause. The chain recombines TRBV18 with TRBJ1-2; tentative D call: TRBD1 (6 bases). CDR1 and CDR2 from the germline V gene are KGHSH and LQKENI. The CDR3 spans 12 residues. The DNA for the CDR3 is TGTGTCAGCTCACCGACAGGTGAAGGCTACACCTTC. It codes for CVSSPTGEGYTF.

The genes are TRBV14 and TRBJ1-4; 9 bases map to TRBD1. V dropped 0 bases and J dropped 7; count of bases not matched to a gene: 6. Germline CDR1 SGHDN, CDR2 FVKESK. The CDR3 runs 16 residues. Here the CDR3 DNA reads TGTGCCAGCAGCCAAGAGGGGACAGGGAGGAGTGAAAAACTGTTTTTT. It yields the protein CASSQEGTGRSEKLFF.

The V call is TRBV19, the J call TRBJ2-1; TRBD1 matches 7 bases. Germline V CDR1 and CDR2: LNHDA, SQIVND (reference sequence). V trimming: 4 bases; J trimming: 3 bases; junction bases outside the gene matches: 3. The CDR3 contains 14 residues. As DNA, the CDR3 is TGTGCCAGTAGTACCGGACAGGTCTACAATGAGCAGTTCTTC. Translation: CASSTGQVYNEQFF.

The chain uses TRBV28 and TRBJ1-2; TRBD1 matches 7 bases. The V gene's germline CDR1 is MDHEN and CDR2 SYDVKM. This CDR3 has 14 residues. The J segment lost 5 bases and the V segment lost 6 bases, leaving 9 bases of the junction unmatched. The CDR3 sequence is CASRLTGQPYGYTF. The CDR3 bases are TGTGCCAGCAGGTTAACGGGACAGCCTTATGGCTACACCTTC.

V and J are TRBV11-3 and TRBJ2-7; TRBD1 is a possible D gene (5 bases). The length of the CDR3 is 14 residues. Germline assignment: CDR1 SGHNT and CDR2 YENEEA. V lost 5 bases to trimming and J lost 2 bases, with 13 bases between them. CDR3 region: CASSHRQTPYEQYF. The CDR3 DNA sequence: TGTGCCAGCAGCCACCGACAGACTCCCTACGAGCAGTACTTC.

J is TRBJ2-2 and V is TRBV19; 7 bases fit TRBD1. Germline CDR1 LNHDA, CDR2 SQIVND (reference sequence). There are 13 residues in the CDR3. The J segment lost 6 bases and the V segment lost 3 bases, leaving 1 base of the junction unmatched. CDR3 bases: TGTGCCAGTAGTATTGACAGGGCCGGGGAGCTGTTTTTT. Protein product: CASSIDRAGELFF.

This chain joins TRBV15 and TRBJ1-2; 8 nucleotides match TRBD1. Germline assignment: CDR1 LNHNV and CDR2 YYDKDF (reference sequence). The CDR3 contains 16 residues. The ends lost 1 base at V and 4 bases at J; junction bases unmatched: 8. CDR3 in DNA: TGTGCCACCAGCAGAGCCGCAGGGGGCCGGCTCTATGGCTACACCTTC. This sequence encodes CATSRAAGGRLYGYTF.

The V and J genes are TRBV7-8 and TRBJ2-1; 7 bases agree with TRBD1. The CDR3 runs to 15 residues. From germline, CDR1 is SGHVS and CDR2 FQNEAQ. The junction had 4 bases not matched to a gene; V was cut back by 3 bases and J by 2 bases. The CDR3 sequence: CASSFETGTYNEQFF. CDR3 nucleotides: TGTGCCAGCAGCTTTGAGACAGGGACCTACAATGAGCAGTTCTTC.

This rearrangement joins TRBV6-8 to TRBJ2-1; TRBD2 aligns across 15 bases. CDR3 size: 16 residues. The germline V gene encodes CDR1 MNHGY and CDR2 SAAAGT. V gave up 5 bases and J gave up 8 bases; unmatched junction bases: 7. CDR3 in amino acids: CASSAGLAGGYDEQFF. The DNA of the CDR3 is TGTGCCAGCAGTGCGGGACTAGCGGGGGGTTATGATGAGCAGTTCTTC.

The J gene is TRBJ1-1, the V gene TRBV29-1; no firm D call. The V end was cut by 5 bases, the J end by 1 base, with 8 bases between. Germline V gene data show CDR1 as SQVTM and CDR2 as ANQGSEA. The CDR3 is 12 residues long. Written as DNA, the CDR3 is TGCAGCGTTTTACAAACGAACACTGAAGCTTTCTTT. Translation gives CSVLQTNTEAFF.

CDR3: CASSYGIRGTDTQYF. The DNA of the CDR3 is TGTGCCAGCAGTTACGGTATCCGGGGCACAGATACGCAGTATTTT. The J gene is TRBJ2-3, the V gene TRBV6-8, with D unclear. Germline assignment: CDR1 MNHGY and CDR2 SAAAGT. Trimming took off 2 bases at V and 1 base at J, with 10 bases between the two ends. The CDR3 is 15 amino acids.

The chain is built from TRBV19 and TRBJ2-6; TRBD1 or TRBD2 may be the D gene (5 bases each). Germline loops: CDR1 LNHDA, CDR2 SQIVND (reference sequence). The CDR3 is 16 amino acids. V lost 8 bases and J 0 bases, leaving 14 bases between the germline ends. CDR3 coding DNA: TGTGCCAGTGAGGGTTGGGGGAACTCTGGGGCCAACGTCCTGACTTTC. This codes for CASEGWGNSGANVLTF.

This clone was seen just once. The V gene is TRBV18, the J gene TRBJ1-5; D not resolved. There are 15 residues in the CDR3. V dropped 3 bases and J dropped 0 bases, with 9 bases sitting between them. Germline-derived CDR1 and CDR2 are KGHSH and LQKENI. CDR3 protein: CASSPRTGSNQPQHF. The CDR3 DNA reads TGTGCCAGCTCACCCCGGACGGGTAGCAATCAGCCCCAGCATTTT.

This clone was counted only a few times. This chain joins TRBV19 and TRBJ1-1; D perhaps matches TRBD1 (5 bases). CDR3 size: 13 residues. V shed 1 base and J shed 4 bases, with 7 bases lying between them. CDR1 LNHDA and CDR2 SQIVND come from the germline V gene (reference sequence). CDR3 DNA: TGTGCCAGTAGTATAGGGGGGACCACTGAAGCTTTCTTT. Protein: CASSIGGTTEAFF.

The rearrangement joins TRBV10-1 to TRBJ2-2, with D maybe TRBD2 (6 bases). The V gene's germline CDR1 is WNHNN and CDR2 SYGVQD (reference sequence). Trimming left V 6 bases short and J 3 bases short, with 11 bases between. This CDR3 comprises 14 residues. The CDR3 sequence is CASRGGRDTGELFF. Here the CDR3 DNA reads TGCGCCAGCAGGGGAGGCAGGGACACCGGGGAGCTGTTTTTT.

The CDR3 region has the DNA TGTGCCAGCTCACCTCTAGACAGGGGCGCAGATACGCAGTATTTT. This codes for CASSPLDRGADTQYF. V and J are TRBV18 and TRBJ2-3; 8 positions match TRBD1. This CDR3 comprises 15 residues. Germline V gene lookup returns CDR1 KGHSH and CDR2 LQKENI. V dropped 3 bases and J dropped 4; count of bases not matched to a gene: 6.

This chain connects TRBV19 to TRBJ2-3; perhaps TRBD2 as D (7 bases). The length of the CDR3 is 16 residues. V was shortened by 5 bases and J by 4 bases, with 19 bases between the two germline ends. From germline, CDR1 is LNHDA and CDR2 SQIVND (reference sequence). CDR3 in DNA: TGTGCCAGTAGTCGGGGGGCGTTCTCTTTCGCAGATACGCAGTATTTT. It is translated as CASSRGAFSFADTQYF.

This clone was seen more than once but under ten times. The genes are TRBV11-3 and TRBJ2-2; 10 bases are shared with TRBD1. CDR1 is SGHNT, CDR2 YENEEA, per germline. The V gene end was trimmed by 3 bases and the J gene end by 7 bases; junction bases not matched to a gene: 14. The CDR3 runs 18 residues. For the CDR3, the DNA is TGTGCCAGCAGCTTTCCCCTGGACAGGGGGAGTAAGGGCGGGGAGCTGTTTTTT. Translation: CASSFPLDRGSKGGELFF.

The rearrangement uses TRBV28 and TRBJ1-4; D perhaps matches TRBD1 (5 bases). The CDR3 loop spans 16 amino acids. V lost 10 bases and J 6 bases, leaving 24 bases between the germline ends. Looked up from germline, CDR1 is MDHEN and CDR2 is SYDVKM. CDR3: CATGIIGGGLDEKLFF. The CDR3, as DNA: TGTGCCACCGGAATAATCGGTGGGGGGTTAGATGAAAAACTGTTTTTT.

The chain couples TRBV19 to TRBJ1-1; the D is unclear. V was trimmed by 3 bases and J by 1 base, leaving 6 bases between them. Germline CDR1 is LNHDA and CDR2 is SQIVND (reference sequence). The CDR3 is made up of 13 amino acids. The CDR3 DNA is TGTGCCAGTAGTATCGACACGAACACTGAAGCTTTCTTT. It is translated as CASSIDTNTEAFF.

V usage is TRBV28 and J usage is TRBJ1-3, with D maybe TRBD1 (6 bases). The V gene's germline CDR1 is MDHEN and CDR2 SYDVKM. Trimming left V 3 bases short and J 3 bases short, with 15 bases between. There are 16 residues in the CDR3. CDR3: CASSLRGGGYGNTIYF. CDR3 nucleotides: TGTGCCAGCAGTTTGAGGGGGGGCGGATATGGAAACACCATATATTTT.